Listed below are T cell receptor beta chains from one sample, sequenced in a study of blood T cell repertoires in COVID-19. Produced via immunoSEQ multiplex PCR; TCRdb's table is partial and in-frame only. The repertoire holds 14,000 or so clones, 83% seen once, with around 25% in the top ten. Sequencing used peripheral blood. All receptors derive from a woman aged 55 to 70 with acute or convalescent COVID-19. Each CDR3 is given with its conserved first and last residue. Clone size, where shown, is once, few, many, or a class for clones that have expanded.

TRBJ1-6 | - | TRBV7-9 | CASSISGLYSPLHF
TRBJ2-1 | - | TRBV6-5 | CASKWASGRVDEQFF
TRBJ2-1 | - | TRBV5-6 | CASSSRAEGSYNEQFF
TRBJ2-7 | - | TRBV11-2 | CASTETGALYEQYF
TRBJ2-3 | - | TRBV7-3 | CASSPLAGGPPYF
TRBJ1-2 | - | TRBV27 | CASSLSGGQGAAGYTF
TRBJ1-5 | - | TRBV2 | CASTSQGGYQPQHF
TRBJ1-3 | once | TRBV6-5 | CASSYSEGSGNTIYF
TRBJ2-1 | - | TRBV5-1 | CASSLVLASYEQFF
TRBJ1-3 | - | TRBV5-1 | CASSSLDLGSGNTIYF
TRBJ2-7 | - | TRBV5-6 | CASSGGLRFGQYF
TRBJ2-5 | - | TRBV5-1 | CASSPWTGGAQETQYF
TRBJ2-1 | - | TRBV19 | CASSIDPGAHNEQFF
TRBJ1-5 | - | TRBV18 | CASSPTGVDQPQHF
TRBJ1-1 | - | TRBV19 | CASSPQGSTEAFF
TRBJ2-1 | - | TRBV9 | CASSVAYGLAGGNYNEQFF
TRBJ2-6 | - | TRBV24-1 | CATSETGGLSSGANVLTF
TRBJ2-7 | - | TRBV10-3 | CAIKRTGGEYEQYF
TRBJ2-3 | - | TRBV5-1 | CASSYGQGHTDTQYF
TRBJ2-7 | few | TRBV7-9 | CASSSGAEITYEQYF
TRBJ2-7 | - | TRBV7-9 | CASSLSQNEQYF
TRBJ1-2 | - | TRBV27 | CASSFGVHGTNYGYTF
TRBJ1-2 | - | TRBV20-1 | CSASPGIDGYTF
TRBJ2-7 | - | TRBV11-2 | CASSAGPEQYF
TRBJ2-5 | - | TRBV27 | CASSFTFTETQYF